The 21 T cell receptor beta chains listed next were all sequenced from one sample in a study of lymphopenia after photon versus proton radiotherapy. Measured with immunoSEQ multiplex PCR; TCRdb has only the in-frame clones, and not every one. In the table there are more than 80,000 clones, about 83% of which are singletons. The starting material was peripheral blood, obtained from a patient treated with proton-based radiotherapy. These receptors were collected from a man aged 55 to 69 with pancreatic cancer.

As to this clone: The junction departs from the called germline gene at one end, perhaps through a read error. CDR3 in amino acids: CASSPIEMGQQFHF. CDR3 coding DNA: TGTGCCAGCAGTCCTATCGAGATGGGGCAGCAGTTCCACTTC. This rearrangement joins TRBV6-5 to TRBJ2-7; D is possibly TRBD1 (5 bases). The CDR3 is 14 amino acids. The germline V gene encodes CDR1 MNHEY and CDR2 SVGAGI.

The CDR3 sequence: CASRHQENGYTF. CDR3 nucleotide sequence: TGTGCCAGCAGACATCAGGAGAATGGCTACACCTTC. This sequence joins TRBV11-3 and TRBJ1-2; D gene uncertain. With 6 bases removed from V and 6 bases from J, the gap between germline ends came to 11 bases. Germline loops: CDR1 SGHNT, CDR2 YENEEA. There are 12 residues in the CDR3. Together with reference TRBV11-3 and TRBJ1-2, the CDR3 gives the full variable domain: EAGVVQSPRYKIIEKKQPVAFWCNPISGHNTLYWYLQNLGQGPELLIRYENEEAVDDSQLPKDRFSAERLKGVDSTLKIQPAELGDSAVYLCASRHQENGYTFGSGTRLTVV.

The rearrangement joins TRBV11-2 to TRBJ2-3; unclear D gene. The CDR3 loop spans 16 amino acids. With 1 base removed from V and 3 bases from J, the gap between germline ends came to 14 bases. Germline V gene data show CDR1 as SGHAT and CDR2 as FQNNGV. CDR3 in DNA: TGTGCCAGCAGCTTAGGACGGTCCTTAGGGACAGATACGCAGTATTTT. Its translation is CASSLGRSLGTDTQYF.

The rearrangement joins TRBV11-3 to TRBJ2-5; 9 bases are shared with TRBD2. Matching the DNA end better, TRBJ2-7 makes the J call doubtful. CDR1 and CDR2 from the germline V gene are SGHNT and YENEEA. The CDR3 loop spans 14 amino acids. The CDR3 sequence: CASSSSGRLNEQYF. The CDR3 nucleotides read TGTGCCAGCAGCTCGAGCGGGAGGCTCAACGAGCAGTACTTC.

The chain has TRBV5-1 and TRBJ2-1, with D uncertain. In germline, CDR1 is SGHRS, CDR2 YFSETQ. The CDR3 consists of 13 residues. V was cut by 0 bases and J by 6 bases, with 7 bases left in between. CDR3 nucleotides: TGCGCCAGCAGCTTGGTGCCGGGCAATGAGCAGTTCTTC. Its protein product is CASSLVPGNEQFF. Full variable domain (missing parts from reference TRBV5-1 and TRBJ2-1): KAGVTQTPRYLIKTRGQQVTLSCSPISGHRSVSWYQQTPGQGLQFLFEYFSETQRNKGNFPGRFSGRQFSNSRSEMNVSTLELGDSALYLCASSLVPGNEQFFGPGTRLTVL.

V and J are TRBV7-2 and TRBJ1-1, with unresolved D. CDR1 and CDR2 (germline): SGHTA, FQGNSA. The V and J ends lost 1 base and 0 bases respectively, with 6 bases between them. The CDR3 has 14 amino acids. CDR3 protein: CASSLGGMNTEAFF. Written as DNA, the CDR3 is TGTGCCAGCAGCTTAGGGGGAATGAACACTGAAGCTTTCTTT.

In DNA form, the CDR3 reads TGTGCCAGCAGCTTAGCGGCAACAGGGGGCGGGGAGCTGTTTTTT. It translates to CASSLAATGGGELFF. J is TRBJ2-2 and V is TRBV7-9; 8 positions agree with TRBD1. J lost 7 bases, V lost 0 bases, and 4 bases had no gene match. The germline CDR1 and CDR2 sequences are SEHNR and FQNEAQ (reference sequence). This CDR3 is 15 amino acids long.

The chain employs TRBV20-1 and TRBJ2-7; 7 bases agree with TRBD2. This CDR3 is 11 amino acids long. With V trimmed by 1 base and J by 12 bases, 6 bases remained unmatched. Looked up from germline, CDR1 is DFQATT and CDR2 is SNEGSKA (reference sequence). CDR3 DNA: TGCAGTGCTAGAGCTGGGGAGGGACGGTACTTC. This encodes CSARAGEGRYF.

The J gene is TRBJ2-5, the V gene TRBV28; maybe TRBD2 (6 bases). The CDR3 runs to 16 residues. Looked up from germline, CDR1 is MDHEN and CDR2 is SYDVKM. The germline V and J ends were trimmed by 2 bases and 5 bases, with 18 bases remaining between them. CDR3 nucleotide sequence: TGTGCCAGCAGTTTAGGAGGGATGGGGGTCTGGGAGACCCAGTACTTC. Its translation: CASSLGGMGVWETQYF.

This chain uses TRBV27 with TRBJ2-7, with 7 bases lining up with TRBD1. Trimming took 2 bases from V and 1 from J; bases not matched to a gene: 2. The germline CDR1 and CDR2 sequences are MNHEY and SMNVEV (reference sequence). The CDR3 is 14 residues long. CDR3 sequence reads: CASSLSRGSYEQYF. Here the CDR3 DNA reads TGTGCCAGCAGTTTAAGCAGGGGGTCCTACGAGCAGTACTTC.

CDR3 DNA sequence: TGTGCCAGTAGTATAGGCCAGGGAGTAAGCAATCAGCCCCAGCATTTT. Its translation is CASSIGQGVSNQPQHF. The rearrangement links TRBV19 to TRBJ1-5; D is possibly TRBD1 (5 bases). Trimming took 1 base from V and 1 from J, leaving 11 bases between them. Germline lookup yields CDR1 LNHDA and CDR2 SQIVND (reference sequence). The CDR3 totals 16 residues.

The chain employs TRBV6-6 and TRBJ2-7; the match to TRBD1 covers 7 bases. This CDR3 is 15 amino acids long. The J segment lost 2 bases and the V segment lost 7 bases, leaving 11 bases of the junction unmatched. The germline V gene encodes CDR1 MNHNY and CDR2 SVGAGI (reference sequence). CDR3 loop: CASTQGTVNTYEQYF. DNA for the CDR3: TGTGCCAGCACTCAAGGGACAGTCAATACCTACGAGCAGTACTTC.

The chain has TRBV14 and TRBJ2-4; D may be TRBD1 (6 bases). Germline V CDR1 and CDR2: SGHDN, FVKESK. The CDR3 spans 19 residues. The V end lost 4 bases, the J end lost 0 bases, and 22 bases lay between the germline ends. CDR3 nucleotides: TGTGCCAGCAGCCCTACGGCCCCAGGGGCCGGGATAGCCAAAAACATTCAGTACTTC. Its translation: CASSPTAPGAGIAKNIQYF.

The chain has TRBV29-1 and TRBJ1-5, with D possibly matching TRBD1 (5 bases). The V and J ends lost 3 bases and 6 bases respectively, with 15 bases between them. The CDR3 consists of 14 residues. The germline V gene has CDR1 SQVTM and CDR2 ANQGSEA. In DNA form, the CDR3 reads TGCAGCGTTGATGACAGTGGGCTAGGTCAGCCCCAGCATTTT. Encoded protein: CSVDDSGLGQPQHF.

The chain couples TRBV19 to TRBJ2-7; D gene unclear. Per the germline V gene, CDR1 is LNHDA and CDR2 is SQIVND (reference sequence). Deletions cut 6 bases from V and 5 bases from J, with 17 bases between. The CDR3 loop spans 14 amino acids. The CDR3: CASSLDTTSHEQYF. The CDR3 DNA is TGTGCCAGTAGCTTAGACACTACATCCCACGAGCAGTACTTC.

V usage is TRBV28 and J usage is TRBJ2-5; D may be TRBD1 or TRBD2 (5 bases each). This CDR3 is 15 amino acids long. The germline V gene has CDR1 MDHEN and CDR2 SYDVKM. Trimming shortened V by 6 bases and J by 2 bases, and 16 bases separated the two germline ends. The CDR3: CASRKSGGLQETQYF. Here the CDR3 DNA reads TGTGCCAGCAGAAAATCTGGGGGTTTACAAGAGACCCAGTACTTC.

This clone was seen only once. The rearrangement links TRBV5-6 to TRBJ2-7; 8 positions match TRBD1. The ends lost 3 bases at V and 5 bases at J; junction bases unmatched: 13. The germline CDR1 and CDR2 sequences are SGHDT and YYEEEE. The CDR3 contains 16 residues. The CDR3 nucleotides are TGTGCCAGCAGCTCCTACCCCGGGACAGGTCTGGACGAGCAGTACTTC. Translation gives CASSSYPGTGLDEQYF.

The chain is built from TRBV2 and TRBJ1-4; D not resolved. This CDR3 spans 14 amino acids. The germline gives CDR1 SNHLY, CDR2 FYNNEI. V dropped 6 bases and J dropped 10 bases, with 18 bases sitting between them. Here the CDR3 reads CASSEPGGMGKLFF. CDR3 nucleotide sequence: TGTGCCAGCAGCGAACCCGGAGGAATGGGAAAACTGTTTTTT.

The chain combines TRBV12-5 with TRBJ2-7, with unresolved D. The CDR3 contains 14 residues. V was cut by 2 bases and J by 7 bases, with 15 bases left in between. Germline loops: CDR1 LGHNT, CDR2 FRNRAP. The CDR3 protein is CASGLPLAQREQYF. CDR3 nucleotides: TGTGCTAGTGGTTTGCCCCTGGCCCAAAGAGAGCAGTACTTC.

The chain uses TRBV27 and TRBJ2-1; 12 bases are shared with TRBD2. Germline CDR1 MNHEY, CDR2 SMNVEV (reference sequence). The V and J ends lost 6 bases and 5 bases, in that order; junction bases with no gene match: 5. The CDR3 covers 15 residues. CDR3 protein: CASRSLAGGNNEQFF. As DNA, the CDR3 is TGTGCCAGCAGATCTCTAGCGGGAGGGAACAATGAGCAGTTCTTC.

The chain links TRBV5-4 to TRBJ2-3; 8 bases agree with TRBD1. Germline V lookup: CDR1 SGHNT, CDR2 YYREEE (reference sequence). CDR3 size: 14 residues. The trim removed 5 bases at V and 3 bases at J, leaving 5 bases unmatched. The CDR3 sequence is CASRSGQVTDTQYF. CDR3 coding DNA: TGTGCCAGCAGGTCGGGACAGGTAACAGATACGCAGTATTTT.